One and the same sample provided the 29 T cell receptor beta chains below, sequenced in a study of blood T cells in healthy people across ages (dated by TCRdb to 2014 to 2015). Library preparation was by 5' RACE. These reads were obtained on an Illumina HiSeq 2500. A second PCR of roughly 7 to 11 cycles was run with a J-beta primer mix and a sample-barcoded 5' primer. TCRdb ran its own pipeline on the public reads, namely fastp trimming at Q25 and MiXCR clone calling, and kept in-frame beta chains. All rows with the same CDR3 protein become a single entry with the most common DNA and genes. The sample table contains roughly 1.5 million distinct CDR3 sequences; only one count was recorded for about 42% of them. Together, the top ten hold more than 4% of the sample. Sequenced: blood. The source is a woman younger than 35 in good health.

The chain couples TRBV21-1 to TRBJ2-1; the D call in the table, TRBD2, was not verified against the DNA. TRBV21-1 is a listed pseudogene. The length of the CDR3 is 16 residues. CDR3 region: CASNPGLPIGHNEQFF. CDR3 coding DNA: TGTGCCAGCAACCCAGGCCTCCCGATTGGCCACAATGAGCAGTTCTTC.

Details on this clonotype: One junction end disagrees with the germline gene, perhaps due to a read error. The CDR3 DNA follows: TGTGCCAGCAGTTACTCCGGGGGCAAAGGGTCCTATAATTCACTCCTCCACTTT. Translation: CASSYSGGKGSYNSLLHF. The chain is built from TRBV6-5 and TRBJ1-6; TRBD1 might be the D (6 bases). Germline V gives CDR1 MNHEY, CDR2 SVGAGI. CDR3 size: 18 residues.

The V and J genes are TRBV5-1 and TRBJ2-2; 10 nucleotides align to TRBD2. Germline lookup yields CDR1 SGHRS and CDR2 YFSETQ. V shed 3 bases, J shed 3 bases, and the junction held 5 bases outside the gene matches. The CDR3 runs 16 residues. The CDR3 region has the DNA TGCGCCAGCAGCTCGGGACTAGCGATATACACCGGGGAGCTGTTTTTT. Translating it yields CASSSGLAIYTGELFF. Complete variable domain (other parts from reference TRBV5-1 and TRBJ2-2): KAGVTQTPRYLIKTRGQQVTLSCSPISGHRSVSWYQQTPGQGLQFLFEYFSETQRNKGNFPGRFSGRQFSNSRSEMNVSTLELGDSALYLCASSSGLAIYTGELFFGEGSRLTVL.

The chain couples TRBV7-9 to TRBJ2-3; tentatively, D is TRBD1 (6 bases). CDR3 length: 15 amino acids. V shed 5 bases and J shed 6 bases, with 18 bases lying between them. Germline loops: CDR1 SEHNR, CDR2 FQNEAQ (reference sequence). This CDR3 reads CASSPRDTVTDTQYF. CDR3 nucleotide sequence: TGTGCCAGCAGCCCCCGGGACACGGTCACGGATACGCAGTATTTT.

This clonotype turned up a few times. The rearrangement uses TRBV4-3 and TRBJ2-1; 12 nucleotides line up with TRBD2. Germline CDR1 reads LGHNA; CDR2 reads YSLEER. After removal of 3 bases from V and 8 bases from J, the junction contained 8 bases not matched to a gene. There are 16 residues in the CDR3. The CDR3 DNA reads as TGCGCCAGCAGCCATCCTAGCGGGGGGGCCCTTGATGAGCAGTTCTTC. Its translation: CASSHPSGGALDEQFF.

This chain connects TRBV20-1 to TRBJ2-7; perhaps TRBD1 as D (6 bases). The V gene's germline CDR1 is DFQATT and CDR2 SNEGSKA (reference sequence). CDR3 length equals 14 residues. Trimming pared 3 bases from V and 2 bases from J, leaving 14 bases between. The DNA of the CDR3 is TGCAGTGCTAGGGACAGCAAGTATACCTACGAGCAGTACTTC. Protein: CSARDSKYTYEQYF.

Remarks on this clonotype: The junction departs from germline at one end; a sequencing error may be responsible. The chain employs TRBV20-1 and TRBJ1-2, with a tentative D call TRBD1 (5 bases). Looked up from germline, CDR1 is DFQATT and CDR2 is SNEGSKA (reference sequence). CDR3 length: 12 residues. This chain's CDR3 is CSARGRQYGYTF. In nucleotides, the CDR3 is TGCAGTGCCAGAGGGAGACAGTATGGCTACACCTTC.

Comments on this clonotype: A read error may produce the germline difference seen at one junction end. J is TRBJ2-1 and V is TRBV28, with TRBD2 matching over 12 bases. This CDR3 spans 17 amino acids. The V gene's germline CDR1 is MDHEN and CDR2 SYDVKM. DNA of the CDR3: TGTGCCTGCAGTTTACCTAGCGGGAGGGCCCTGTACAATGAGCAGTTCTTC. Translation: CACSLPSGRALYNEQFF.

The chain employs TRBV29-1 and TRBJ1-1; D is perhaps TRBD1 (5 bases). Germline values: CDR1 SQVTM, CDR2 ANQGSEA. V lost 6 bases and J 7 bases, leaving 12 bases between the germline ends. The CDR3 has 11 amino acids. In DNA, the CDR3 is TGCAGCGTGGCACTGGGGGGTGAAGCTTTCTTT. Residues: CSVALGGEAFF.

This chain connects TRBV20-1 to TRBJ2-2; 10 positions agree with TRBD1. The germline gives CDR1 DFQATT, CDR2 SNEGSKA (reference sequence). With 5 bases clipped from V and 4 bases from J, the junction kept 7 bases outside the gene matches. The CDR3 has 15 residues. The CDR3 DNA reads as TGCAGTGCTGTGACAGGGGGCGGGAGCACCGGGGAGCTGTTTTTT. Its translation: CSAVTGGGSTGELFF.

This chain connects TRBV6-2 or TRBV6-3 to TRBJ2-3, with unresolved D. Germline V gene lookup returns CDR1 MNHEY and CDR2 SVGEGT. The CDR3 sequence is 12 residues long. Trimming took 10 bases from V and 2 from J, leaving 10 bases between them. CDR3 sequence reads: CATGEDTDTQYF. DNA of the CDR3: TGTGCCACAGGAGAGGACACAGATACGCAGTATTTT.

The rearrangement links TRBV29-1 to TRBJ1-2, with unresolved D. The CDR3 runs to 15 residues. CDR1 and CDR2 from the germline V gene are SQVTM and ANQGSEA. The V and J ends lost 2 bases and 3 bases respectively, with 16 bases between them. The CDR3, as DNA: TGCAGCGTTGAAACCGGACCCCCGGGGTACTATGGCTACACCTTC. This sequence encodes CSVETGPPGYYGYTF.

This chain links TRBV24-1 with TRBJ2-1; D is perhaps TRBD2 (6 bases). This CDR3 contains 16 residues. Trimming left V 5 bases short and J 0 bases short, with 13 bases between. CDR1 and CDR2 (germline): KGHDR, SFDVKD. In DNA, the CDR3 is TGTGCCACCAGTGGGGGGACTTCCGGCTCCTACAATGAGCAGTTCTTC. Amino acid sequence: CATSGGTSGSYNEQFF.

This clonotype was detected only a few times. The rearrangement uses TRBV20-1 and TRBJ2-4, with 10 bases aligning to TRBD2. The J call may be wrong; the DNA end is better matched by TRBJ2-7. Germline V gene data show CDR1 as DFQATT and CDR2 as SNEGSKA (reference sequence). This CDR3 has 15 amino acids. CDR3 sequence reads: CSARDPSGSYHEQYF. CDR3 sequence (DNA): TGCAGTGCTAGAGATCCTAGCGGGAGTTACCACGAGCAGTACTTC.

This sequence joins TRBV2 and TRBJ1-2; 10 bases align to TRBD1. CDR1 is SNHLY and CDR2 is FYNNEI in the germline V gene. The CDR3 contains 17 residues. Trimming cost V 3 bases and J 6 bases; bases outside gene matches: 13. CDR3 region: CASSEDRLPGQGNGYTF. The CDR3 region has the DNA TGTGCCAGCAGTGAGGACAGACTACCGGGACAGGGGAATGGCTACACCTTC.

This clonotype was seen more than once but under ten times. The chain is built from TRBV15 and TRBJ2-7; possibly TRBD1 for D (6 bases). The CDR3 is made up of 15 amino acids. Looked up from germline, CDR1 is LNHNV and CDR2 is YYDKDF (reference sequence). The ends were cut back, 0 bases at V and 4 bases at J, with 13 bases in the middle. CDR3 in amino acids: CATSREPGEIYEQYF. The CDR3 bases are TGTGCCACCAGCAGAGAGCCAGGGGAGATTTACGAGCAGTACTTC.

This clonotype was counted a few times. The chain recombines TRBV21-1 with TRBJ2-5; the table's D call, TRBD1, was not checked against the DNA. The J call could be wrong; TRBJ2-7 is a better fit for the DNA end. TRBV21-1 is a pseudogene segment. CDR3 length equals 15 residues. The CDR3 loop reads CASVASFPTLYEQYF. For the CDR3, the DNA is TGTGCCAGCGTAGCCTCATTCCCGACCCTCTACGAGCAGTACTTC.

The rearrangement uses TRBV20-1 and TRBJ1-4; no firm D call. Trimming removed 1 base at V and 0 bases at J, with 12 bases between. Germline-derived CDR1 and CDR2 are DFQATT and SNEGSKA (reference sequence). The CDR3 has 16 residues. CDR3 protein: CSARAWQAATNEKLFF. CDR3 bases: TGCAGTGCTAGAGCGTGGCAGGCGGCAACTAATGAAAAACTGTTTTTT.

This chain connects TRBV10-3 to TRBJ2-1; TRBD2 agrees at 7 bases. The germline CDR1 and CDR2 sequences are ENHRY and SYGVKD. The V segment lost 7 bases and the J segment 8 bases; nucleotides outside the gene matches: 17. This CDR3 has 16 amino acids. CDR3 region: CAIKGRAGSRVDEQFF. The CDR3 DNA reads TGTGCCATCAAGGGGAGAGCGGGATCTAGAGTTGATGAGCAGTTCTTC.

The chain carries TRBV20-1 and TRBJ2-3; TRBD2 agrees at 11 bases. The germline CDR1 and CDR2 sequences are DFQATT and SNEGSKA (reference sequence). The CDR3 runs 16 residues. J lost 5 bases, V lost 0 bases, and 7 bases had no gene match. Here the CDR3 reads CSARDWLAGGGDTQYF. DNA of the CDR3: TGCAGTGCTAGAGATTGGCTAGCGGGGGGCGGAGATACGCAGTATTTT.

This clonotype appeared a few times. V and J are TRBV21-1 and TRBJ2-1; the D call TRBD1 from the table was never checked on the DNA. TRBV21-1 is marked as a pseudogene. CDR3 size: 17 residues. The CDR3 DNA sequence: TGTGCCAGCAGCACCTCCCCGGACAGGGATTTTTTCAATGAGCAGTTCTTC. This codes for CASSTSPDRDFFNEQFF.

The V and J genes are TRBV12-3 or TRBV12-4 and TRBJ1-1, with TRBD1 matching over 7 bases. V shed 2 bases, J shed 4 bases, and the junction held 7 bases outside the gene matches. The length of the CDR3 is 15 residues. CDR3 DNA: TGTGCCAGCAGTTTATCGGCAGGGGGAAGCACTGAAGCTTTCTTT. It encodes CASSLSAGGSTEAFF.

In this sample, this clonotype turned up a few times. V usage is TRBV20-1 and J usage is TRBJ2-3; 8 bases line up with TRBD2. Germline V CDR1 and CDR2: DFQATT, SNEGSKA (reference sequence). This CDR3 has 15 amino acids. V dropped 6 bases and J dropped 2; count of bases not matched to a gene: 10. CDR3 region: CSARRGGFLTDTQYF. The CDR3 DNA is TGCAGTGCCAGACGGGGGGGTTTCCTCACAGATACGCAGTATTTT.

This clonotype was counted only a few times. The chain joins TRBV6-6 to TRBJ2-5, with D possibly TRBD2 on 6 matching bases. CDR3 length equals 14 residues. Trimming pared 2 bases from V and 11 bases from J, leaving 18 bases between. CDR1 is MNHNY and CDR2 is SVGAGI in the germline V gene (reference sequence). The CDR3 loop reads CASSYQQDSGEQYF. The CDR3 DNA is TGTGCCAGCAGTTACCAACAGGACTCGGGGGAGCAGTACTTC.

Details on this clonotype: Germline is not matched at one junction end, which may reflect a read error. The J gene is TRBJ2-1, the V gene TRBV12-3 or TRBV12-4; 7 bases fit TRBD2. CDR3 length equals 13 residues. In nucleotides, the CDR3 is TGTGACAGCAGGGCTAGCGGAAACAATGAGCAGTTCTTC. Amino acids: CDSRASGNNEQFF.

A few counts support this clonotype. The chain uses TRBV11-2 and TRBJ2-3, with D unclear. With 1 base removed from V and 8 bases from J, the gap between germline ends came to 13 bases. From germline, CDR1 is SGHAT and CDR2 FQNNGV. The CDR3 length is 14 residues. For the CDR3, the DNA is TGTGCCAGCAGCTTAGGGGGTACAAGGGCTACGCAGTATTTT. Amino acids: CASSLGGTRATQYF. The complete variable domain, with remaining parts taken from reference TRBV11-2 and TRBJ2-3, reads EAGVAQSPRYKIIEKRQSVAFWCNPISGHATLYWYQQILGQGPKLLIQFQNNGVVDDSQLPKDRFSAERLKGVDSTLKIQPAKLEDSAVYLCASSLGGTRATQYFGPGTRLTVL.

The rearrangement uses TRBV10-3 and TRBJ2-5, with D perhaps TRBD2 (6 bases). Germline assignment: CDR1 ENHRY and CDR2 SYGVKD. The V end was cut by 5 bases, the J end by 11 bases, with 21 bases between. The CDR3 consists of 14 residues. CDR3 loop: CAISPGGAFSEQYF. CDR3 bases: TGTGCCATCAGTCCTGGAGGGGCCTTCAGTGAGCAGTACTTC.

This clonotype was detected only a few times. The CDR3 here is CSARDPLAGAYEQYF. The CDR3 DNA sequence: TGCAGTGCTAGAGATCCACTAGCGGGGGCCTACGAGCAGTACTTC. The chain recombines TRBV20-1 with TRBJ2-7, with 11 bases aligning to TRBD2. The germline V gene has CDR1 DFQATT and CDR2 SNEGSKA (reference sequence). The CDR3 is 15 amino acids. V shed 0 bases, J shed 2 bases, and the junction held 3 bases outside the gene matches.

The chain uses TRBV16 and TRBJ1-2, with TRBD1 as a possible D gene (6 bases). In germline, CDR1 is KGHSY, CDR2 FQNENV. V was clipped by 2 bases and J by 5 bases, with 12 bases between them. The CDR3 is 14 residues long. The CDR3 DNA sequence: TGTGCCAGCAGCCAAAACTACGGACAGTATGGCTACACCTTC. Residues: CASSQNYGQYGYTF.